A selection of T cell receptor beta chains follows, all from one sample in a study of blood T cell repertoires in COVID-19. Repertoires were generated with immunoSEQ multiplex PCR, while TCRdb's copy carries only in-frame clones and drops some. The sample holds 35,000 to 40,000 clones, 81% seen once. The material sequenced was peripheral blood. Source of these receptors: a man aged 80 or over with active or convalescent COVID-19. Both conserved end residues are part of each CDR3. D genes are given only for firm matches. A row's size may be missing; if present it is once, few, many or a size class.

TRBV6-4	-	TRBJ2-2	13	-	CASKGANTGELFF	TGTGCCAGCAAAGGGGCGAACACCGGGGAGCTGTTTTTT
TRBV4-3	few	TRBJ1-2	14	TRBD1	CASSLIQGASGYTF	TGCGCCAGCAGCCTGATTCAGGGGGCATCTGGCTACACCTTC
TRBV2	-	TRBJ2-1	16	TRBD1	CASKTAGTGGRNEQFF	TGTGCCAGCAAGACCGCCGGGACAGGGGGTAGGAATGAGCAGTTCTTC
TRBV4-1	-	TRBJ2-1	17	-	CASSRRDGTSSYNEQFF	TGCGCCAGCAGCCGCCGTGACGGGACAAGCTCCTACAATGAGCAGTTCTTC
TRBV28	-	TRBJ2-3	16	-	CASSSPQGVGTDTQYF	TGTGCCAGCAGTTCCCCGCAGGGTGTAGGCACAGATACGCAGTATTTT
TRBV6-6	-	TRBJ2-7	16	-	CASSYSRPGQSYEQYF	TGTGCCAGCAGTTACTCCAGGCCGGGACAATCTTACGAGCAGTACTTC
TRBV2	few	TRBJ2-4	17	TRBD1	CASNTGALGLGMDIQYF	TGTGCCAGCAATACAGGGGCCCTTGGTCTGGGTATGGACATTCAGTACTTC
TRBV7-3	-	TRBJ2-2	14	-	CASSLNGPGGELFF	TGTGCCAGCAGCTTAAATGGTCCGGGCGGGGAGCTGTTTTTT
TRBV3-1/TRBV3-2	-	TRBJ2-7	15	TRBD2	CASRPGLAGDNEQYF	TGTGCCAGCAGACCGGGACTAGCGGGTGATAACGAGCAGTACTTC
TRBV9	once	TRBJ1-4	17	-	CASSVDGRGPTNEKLFF	TGTGCCAGCAGCGTAGATGGCAGGGGTCCAACTAATGAAAAACTGTTTTTT
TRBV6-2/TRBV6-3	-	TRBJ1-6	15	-	CASSLRAANNSPLHF	TGTGCCAGCAGCCTGAGGGCGGCGAATAATTCACCCCTCCACTTT
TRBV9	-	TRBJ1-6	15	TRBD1	CASSPGQGGDSPLHF	TGTGCCAGCAGCCCGGGACAGGGAGGTGATTCACCCCTCCACTTT
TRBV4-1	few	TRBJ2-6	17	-	CASSQDGAGSGANVLTF	TGCGCCAGCAGCCAAGATGGGGCGGGGTCTGGGGCCAACGTCCTGACTTTC
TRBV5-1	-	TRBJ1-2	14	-	CASSLGQGSYGYTF	TGCGCCAGCAGCTTGGGCCAGGGGTCCTATGGCTACACCTTC
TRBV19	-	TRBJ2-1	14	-	CASSHDSSYNEQFF	TGTGCCAGTAGTCACGATAGCTCCTACAATGAGCAGTTCTTC
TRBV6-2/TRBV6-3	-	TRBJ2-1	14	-	CASSYSKLVEEQFF	TGTGCCAGCAGTTACTCGAAACTAGTCGAGGAGCAGTTCTTC
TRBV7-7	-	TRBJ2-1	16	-	CASSTNPPGTYNEQFF	TGTGCCAGCAGCACCAACCCCCCGGGGACCTACAATGAGCAGTTCTTC
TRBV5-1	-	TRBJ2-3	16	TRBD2	CASSPSGGAPTDTQYF	TGCGCCAGCAGCCCTAGCGGGGGGGCCCCCACAGATACGCAGTATTTT
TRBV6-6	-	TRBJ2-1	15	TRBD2	CASSYGLAKDNEQFF	TGTGCCAGCAGCTATGGACTAGCGAAAGACAATGAGCAGTTCTTC
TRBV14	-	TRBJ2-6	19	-	CASSQDWAVFNSGANVLTF	TGTGCCAGCAGCCAAGATTGGGCAGTCTTTAACTCTGGGGCCAACGTCCTGACTTTC
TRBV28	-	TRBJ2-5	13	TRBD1	CASPRGRRETQYF	TGTGCCAGCCCCAGGGGGCGGCGAGAGACCCAGTACTTC
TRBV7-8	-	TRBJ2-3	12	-	CASSSHFDTQYF	TGTGCCAGCAGCTCCCACTTCGATACGCAGTATTTT
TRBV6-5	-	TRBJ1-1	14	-	CASKLGLLNTEAFF	TGTGCCAGCAAACTGGGGCTTTTGAACACTGAAGCTTTCTTT
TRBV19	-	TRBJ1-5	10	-	CASKVQDQHF	TGTGCCAGTAAGGTACAGGACCAGCATTTT
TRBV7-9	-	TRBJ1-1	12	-	CASRNTYTEAFF	TGTGCCAGCCGTAACACGTACACTGAAGCTTTCTTT
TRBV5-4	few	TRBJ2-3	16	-	CASSPRRAAQVDTQYF	TGTGCCAGCAGCCCCCGAAGAGCGGCGCAGGTTGATACGCAGTATTTT
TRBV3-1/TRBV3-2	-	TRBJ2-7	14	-	CASSLAVSSYEQYF	TGTGCCAGCAGCCTAGCGGTGAGCTCCTACGAGCAGTACTTC
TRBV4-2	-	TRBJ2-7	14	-	CASSESTGDYEQYF	TGTGCCAGCAGCGAATCGACAGGAGACTACGAGCAGTACTTC
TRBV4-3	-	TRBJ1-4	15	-	CASSQLRGGDEKLFF	TGCGCCAGCAGCCAACTCAGGGGAGGGGATGAAAAACTGTTTTTT
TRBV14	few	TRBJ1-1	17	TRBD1	CASTNLGTAGQNTEAFF	TGTGCCAGCACCAATCTCGGGACAGCCGGACAGAACACTGAAGCTTTCTTT
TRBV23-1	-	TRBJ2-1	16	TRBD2	CASSRTAGGDHNEQFF	TGCGCCAGCAGTCGAACAGCGGGGGGGGACCACAATGAGCAGTTCTTC
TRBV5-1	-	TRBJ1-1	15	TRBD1	CASSSGQGLHTEAFF	TGCGCCAGCAGCTCAGGACAGGGGCTCCACACTGAAGCTTTCTTT
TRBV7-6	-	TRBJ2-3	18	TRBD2	CASSYASAGGPNLDTQYF	TGTGCCAGCAGCTACGCCTCAGCGGGGGGCCCGAACCTTGATACGCAGTATTTT
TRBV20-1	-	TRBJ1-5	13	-	CSASGRVGQPQHF	TGCAGTGCTAGTGGGAGGGTGGGTCAGCCCCAGCATTTT
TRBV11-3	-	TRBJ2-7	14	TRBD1	CASSLKTGGREQYF	TGTGCCAGCAGCTTAAAAACAGGGGGGCGGGAGCAGTACTTC
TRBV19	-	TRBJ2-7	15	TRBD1	CASSAGTGLAYEQYF	TGTGCCAGTAGTGCGGGGACAGGACTCGCCTACGAGCAGTACTTC
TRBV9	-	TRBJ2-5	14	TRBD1	CASSVGQGQETQYF	TGTGCCAGCAGCGTAGGACAGGGGCAAGAGACCCAGTACTTC
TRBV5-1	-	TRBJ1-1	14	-	CASSPTTGNTEAFF	TGCGCCAGCAGCCCGACGACAGGGAACACTGAAGCTTTCTTT
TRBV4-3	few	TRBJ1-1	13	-	CASSQDRGGRAFF	TGCGCCAGCAGCCAAGATCGGGGGGGAAGGGCTTTCTTT
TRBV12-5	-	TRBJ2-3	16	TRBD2	CASGSGLAGVEDTQYF	TGTGCTAGTGGTTCAGGACTAGCGGGAGTTGAAGATACGCAGTATTTT
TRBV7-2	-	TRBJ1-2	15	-	CASSLGGEQQYGYTF	TGTGCCAGCAGCTTAGGCGGGGAACAGCAGTATGGCTACACCTTC
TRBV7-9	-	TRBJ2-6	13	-	CASTPLGANVLTF	TGTGCCAGCACTCCGTTGGGGGCCAACGTCCTGACTTTC
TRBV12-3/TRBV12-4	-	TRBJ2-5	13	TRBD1	CASSTGGTETQYF	TGTGCCAGCAGTACAGGGGGCACAGAGACCCAGTACTTC
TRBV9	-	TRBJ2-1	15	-	CASSADGSSYNEQFF	TGTGCCAGCAGCGCCGACGGGAGCTCCTACAATGAGCAGTTCTTC
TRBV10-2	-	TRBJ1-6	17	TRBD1	CASSESAGTGGNSPLHF	TGCGCCAGCAGTGAGTCGGCCGGGACAGGGGGCAATTCACCCCTCCACTTT
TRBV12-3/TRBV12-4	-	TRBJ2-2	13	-	CASSFQDTGELFF	TGTGCCAGCAGTTTTCAGGACACCGGGGAGCTGTTTTTT
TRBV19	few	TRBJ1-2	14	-	CASRAQLTNYGYTF	TGTGCCAGTAGGGCACAATTAACTAACTATGGCTACACCTTC
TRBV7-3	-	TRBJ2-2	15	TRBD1	CASRPTGGNTGELFF	TGTGCCAGCAGGCCGACAGGGGGCAATACCGGGGAGCTGTTTTTT
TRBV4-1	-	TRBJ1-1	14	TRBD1	CASSPRDRNTEAFF	TGCGCCAGCAGCCCCCGGGACAGGAACACTGAAGCTTTCTTT
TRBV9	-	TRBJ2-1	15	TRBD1	CASSPRQGAGNEQFF	TGTGCCAGCAGCCCTCGACAGGGGGCAGGGAATGAGCAGTTCTTC
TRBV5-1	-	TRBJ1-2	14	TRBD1	CASSPRQGTGGYTF	TGCGCCAGCAGCCCCAGACAGGGAACGGGTGGCTACACCTTC
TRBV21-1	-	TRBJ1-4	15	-	CASSPQDRGDEKLFF	TGTGCCAGCAGCCCCCAGGACAGGGGTGATGAAAAACTGTTTTTT
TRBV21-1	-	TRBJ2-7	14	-	CASIIPGGGGRQYF	TGTGCCAGCATCATCCCCGGGGGGGGTGGTCGGCAGTACTTC